This T cell receptor (beta chain) was obtained from a study of blood T cell repertoires in COVID-19. Clones were sequenced by immunoSEQ multiplex PCR, and TCRdb holds only the in-frame ones, with some missing. The sample includes a few hundred thousand clones, roughly four fifths seen only once; the top ten take approximately 4.7%. This clone was found a few times. Two consecutive negative NP/OP PCR tests, clearance, or resolved symptoms defined Cohort 3 recovery. The CDR3 spans 15 residues. V was trimmed by 8 bases and J by 7 bases, leaving 18 bases between them. Germline V lookup: CDR1 LGHDT, CDR2 YNNKEL (reference sequence).

The sequencing input was PBMCs or T cells enriched from blood (not recorded which). The TCR was taken from a woman in her fifties or sixties who had recovered from COVID-19. The chain is built from TRBV3-1 (or the pseudogene TRBV3-2) and TRBJ1-6, with D perhaps TRBD1 (6 bases). CDR3 protein: CASGEPGQRNSPLHF. CDR3 in DNA: TGTGCCAGCGGGGAACCGGGACAACGAAATTCACCCCTCCACTTT.